This T cell receptor beta chain was sequenced during a study of post-analysis software for immune sequencing data. Across the study: As for disease course, relapsing-remitting, secondary progressive and progressive-relapsing multiple sclerosis were all included. General observations from the study: When patients were compared with controls, about five TRBV segments were more frequent, TRBV5-6, TRBV5-1 and TRBV20-1 among them.

This clonotype was recorded once. No antigen is known for it. Built from TCR beta cDNA, the libraries had unique molecular identifiers in them. TCRdb ran MiXCR on the PCR reads and lists one entry per CDR3 protein. The profile shows some 690,000 distinct CDR3 sequences, around 64% of them singletons. Looked up from germline, CDR1 is KGHDR and CDR2 is SFDVKD. The CDR3 runs 16 residues. V was clipped by 3 bases and J by 6 bases; unmatched bases: 10. The chain links TRBV24-1 to TRBJ2-1, with 7 bases lining up with TRBD2. This sequence originates from a girl aged 2 to 9 with multiple sclerosis. The sample consisted of blood. The CDR3 nucleotides are TGTGCCACCAGTGATCCAGGAGCGGGGATACGCAATGAGCAGTTCTTC. Residues: CATSDPGAGIRNEQFF.